The clone carrying this TCR beta chain was seen only a few times. Its antigen is undetermined. This sample was taken from a study of early T cells in non-severe SARS-CoV-2 infection. Overall study context: The study sequenced bulk RNA from unsorted whole blood, with chains unpaired. Study-wide results and limits: VDJdb matching, biased toward anti-spike CD8 responses, missed private and CD4 specificities.

Individual cDNA molecules were tagged with unique molecular identifiers, the study reported. TCRdb reprocessed the 5' RACE reads with MiXCR, giving one entry per CDR3 protein. The sample yields roughly 81,000 distinct CDR3 sequences, about 6.5% seen once. The germline gives CDR1 SQVTM, CDR2 ANQGSEA. V lost 2 bases and J lost 7; bases outside the gene matches: 9. This CDR3 comprises 15 residues. The sequence derives from an adult who was a healthcare worker with PCR-confirmed SARS-CoV-2 infection or an uninfected control (not recorded which). The sequenced material came from whole blood. This sequence joins TRBV29-1 and TRBJ2-1; 9 bases line up with TRBD2. The CDR3 nucleotides read TGCAGCGTTGAATTAGGGAGCGGGGGGCCAAATGAGCAGTTCTTC. This translates into CSVELGSGGPNEQFF.